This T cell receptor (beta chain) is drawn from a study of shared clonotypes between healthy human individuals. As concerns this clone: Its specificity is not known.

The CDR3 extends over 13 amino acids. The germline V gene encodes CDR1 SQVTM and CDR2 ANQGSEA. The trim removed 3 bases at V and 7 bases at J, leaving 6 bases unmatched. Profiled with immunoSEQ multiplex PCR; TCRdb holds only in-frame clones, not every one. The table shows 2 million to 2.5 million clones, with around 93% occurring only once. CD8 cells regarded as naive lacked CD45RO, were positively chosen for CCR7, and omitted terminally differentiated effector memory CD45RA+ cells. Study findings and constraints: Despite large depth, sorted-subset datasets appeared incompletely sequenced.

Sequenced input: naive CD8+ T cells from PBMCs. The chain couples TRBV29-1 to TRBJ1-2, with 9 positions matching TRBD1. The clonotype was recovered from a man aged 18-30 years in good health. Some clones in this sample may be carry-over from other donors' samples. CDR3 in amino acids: CSVDSGQGTGYTF. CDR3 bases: TGCAGCGTTGACTCAGGACAGGGGACTGGCTACACCTTC.